The 2 T cell receptor beta chains presented below share a single source sample, sequenced in a study of blood T cell repertoires in COVID-19. Sequencing was performed with immunoSEQ multiplex PCR; in TCRdb, only in-frame clones are kept and a portion is missing. Among around 200,000 clones listed, about nine tenths were seen once. The sample was PBMCs or T cells enriched from blood (not recorded which). These receptors were obtained from a woman aged 25-40 years who had recovered from COVID-19.

The V and J genes are TRBV6-4 and TRBJ1-2, with 8 positions matching TRBD1. J gave up 0 bases and V 6 bases, and 0 bases lay outside the gene matches. This CDR3 contains 13 residues. CDR1 is MRHNA and CDR2 is SNTAGT in the germline V gene. The CDR3 loop reads CASRQGANYGYTF. The CDR3 DNA reads TGTGCCAGCAGACAGGGGGCTAACTATGGCTACACCTTC.

This clone was detected once. This CDR3 is CASSLGASYQETQYF. In nucleotides, the CDR3 is TGTGCCAGCAGCTTAGGGGCCTCGTACCAAGAGACCCAGTACTTC. J is TRBJ2-5 and V is TRBV7-9, with D unresolved. Germline lookup yields CDR1 SEHNR and CDR2 FQNEAQ (reference sequence). V was shortened by 1 base and J by 0 bases, with 9 bases between the two germline ends. The CDR3 has 15 amino acids.